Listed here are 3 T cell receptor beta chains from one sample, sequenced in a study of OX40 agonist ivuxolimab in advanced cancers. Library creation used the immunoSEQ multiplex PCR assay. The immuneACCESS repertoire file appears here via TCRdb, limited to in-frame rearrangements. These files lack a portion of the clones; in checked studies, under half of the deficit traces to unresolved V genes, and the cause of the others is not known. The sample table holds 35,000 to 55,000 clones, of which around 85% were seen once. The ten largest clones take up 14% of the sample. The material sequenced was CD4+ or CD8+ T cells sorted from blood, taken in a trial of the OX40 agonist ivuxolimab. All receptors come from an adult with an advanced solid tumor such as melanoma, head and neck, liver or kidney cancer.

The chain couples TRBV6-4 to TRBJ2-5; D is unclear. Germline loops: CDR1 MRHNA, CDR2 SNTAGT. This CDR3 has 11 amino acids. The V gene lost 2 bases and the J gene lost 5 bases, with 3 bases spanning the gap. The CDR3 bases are TGTGCCAGCAGTGACAGTGAGACCCAGTACTTC. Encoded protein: CASSDSETQYF.

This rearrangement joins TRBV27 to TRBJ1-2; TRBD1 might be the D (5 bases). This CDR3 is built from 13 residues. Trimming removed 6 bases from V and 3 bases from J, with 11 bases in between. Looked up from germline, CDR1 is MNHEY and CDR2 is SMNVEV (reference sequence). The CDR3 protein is CASRERGHYGYTF. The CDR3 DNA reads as TGTGCCAGCAGAGAAAGGGGTCACTATGGCTACACCTTC.

CDR3 sequence (DNA): TGTGCCAGCAGTTTAGCGGGACCAGGGCTTGAGCAGTTCTTC. Translating it yields CASSLAGPGLEQFF. The chain employs TRBV28 and TRBJ2-1; TRBD2 might be the D (6 bases). Germline lookup yields CDR1 MDHEN and CDR2 SYDVKM. V was clipped by 2 bases and J by 9 bases, with 14 bases between them. This CDR3 is 14 amino acids long. The full variable domain, with the rest looked up from reference TRBV28 and TRBJ2-1, is DVKVTQSSRYLVKRTGEKVFLECVQDMDHENMFWYRQDPGLGLRLIYFSYDVKMKEKGDIPEGYSVSREKKERFSLILESASTNQTSMYLCASSLAGPGLEQFFGPGTRLTVL.